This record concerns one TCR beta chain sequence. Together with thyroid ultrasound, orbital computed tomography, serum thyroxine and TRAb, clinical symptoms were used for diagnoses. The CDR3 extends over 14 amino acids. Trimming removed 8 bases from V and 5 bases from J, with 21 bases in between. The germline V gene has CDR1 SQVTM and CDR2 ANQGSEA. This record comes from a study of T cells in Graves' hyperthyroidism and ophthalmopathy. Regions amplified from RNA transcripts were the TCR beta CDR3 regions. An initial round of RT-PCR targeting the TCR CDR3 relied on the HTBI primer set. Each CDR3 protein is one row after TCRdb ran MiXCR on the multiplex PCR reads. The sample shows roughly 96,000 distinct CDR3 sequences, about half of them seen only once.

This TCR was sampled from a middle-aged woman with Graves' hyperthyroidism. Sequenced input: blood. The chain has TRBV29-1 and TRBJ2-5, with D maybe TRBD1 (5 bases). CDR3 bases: TGCAGCTCCGTAGGGGCCGCTGGGGATGAGACCCAGTACTTC. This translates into CSSVGAAGDETQYF.